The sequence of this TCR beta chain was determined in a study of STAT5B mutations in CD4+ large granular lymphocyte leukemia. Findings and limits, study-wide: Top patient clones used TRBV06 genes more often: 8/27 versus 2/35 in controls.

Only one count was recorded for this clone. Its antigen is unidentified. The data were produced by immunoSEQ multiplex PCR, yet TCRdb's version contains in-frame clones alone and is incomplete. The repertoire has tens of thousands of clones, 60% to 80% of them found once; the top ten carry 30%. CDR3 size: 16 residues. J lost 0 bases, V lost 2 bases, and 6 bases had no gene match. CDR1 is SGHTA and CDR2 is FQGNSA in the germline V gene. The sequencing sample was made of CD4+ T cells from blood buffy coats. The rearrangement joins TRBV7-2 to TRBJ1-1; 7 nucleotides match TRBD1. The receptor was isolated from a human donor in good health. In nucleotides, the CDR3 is TGTGCCAGCAGCTTAAAGGGGGCGGCCCTGAACACTGAAGCTTTCTTT. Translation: CASSLKGAALNTEAFF.